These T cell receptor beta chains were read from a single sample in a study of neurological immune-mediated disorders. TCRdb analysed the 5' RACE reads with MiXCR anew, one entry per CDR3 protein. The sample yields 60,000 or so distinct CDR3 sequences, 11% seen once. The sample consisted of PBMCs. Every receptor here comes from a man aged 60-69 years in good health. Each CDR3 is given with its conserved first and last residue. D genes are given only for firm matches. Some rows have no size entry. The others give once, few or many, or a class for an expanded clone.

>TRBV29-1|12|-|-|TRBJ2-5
TGCAGCGTTGAAGAGTCTGCGGAGACCCAGTACTTC
CSVEESAETQYF
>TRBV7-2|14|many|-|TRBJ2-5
TGTGCCAGCAGCTTCGATAGAAGACAAGAGACCCAGTACTTC
CASSFDRRQETQYF
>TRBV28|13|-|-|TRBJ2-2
TGTGCCAGCAGTTTACCTTACACCGGGGAGCTGTTTTTT
CASSLPYTGELFF
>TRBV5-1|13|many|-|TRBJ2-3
TGCGCCAGCAGCTCGGAAAGAGCAGATACGCAGTATTTT
CASSSERADTQYF
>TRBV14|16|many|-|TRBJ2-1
TGTGCCAGCAGCCAAGATCTGGTTTCTGGGGTCTACGAGCAGTTCTTC
CASSQDLVSGVYEQFF
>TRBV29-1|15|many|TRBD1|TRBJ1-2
TGCAGCGTTGAAGATCGCCCTAAACAGGGGTCGGGCTACACCTTC
CSVEDRPKQGSGYTF
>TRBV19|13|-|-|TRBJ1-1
TGTGCCAGTAGTACAGGGTTTGTCACTGAAGCTTTCTTT
CASSTGFVTEAFF
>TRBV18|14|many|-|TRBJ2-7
TGTGCCAGCTCACCACCCGACAGTCCCCACGAGCAGTACTTC
CASSPPDSPHEQYF
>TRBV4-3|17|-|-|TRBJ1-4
TGCGCCAGCAGCCAAGATCCCCATGGCGGGGCTAATGAAAAACTGTTTTTT
CASSQDPHGGANEKLFF
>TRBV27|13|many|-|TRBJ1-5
TGTGCCAGCAGTTTAGGGTTCCCTCAGCCCCAGCATTTT
CASSLGFPQPQHF
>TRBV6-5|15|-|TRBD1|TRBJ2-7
TGTGCCAGCAGTTACTATCCGACAGGGAGCTACGAGCAGTACTTC
CASSYYPTGSYEQYF
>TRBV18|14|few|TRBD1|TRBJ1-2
TGTGCCAGCTCACCGGATCAGGGGGACTATGGCTACACCTTC
CASSPDQGDYGYTF
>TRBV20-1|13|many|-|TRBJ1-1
TGCAGTGCCAGCGGGGGGAGGGACACTGAAGCTTTCTTT
CSASGGRDTEAFF
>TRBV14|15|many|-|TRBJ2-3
TGTGCCAGCAGCCAATCAGGACAGAGTACAGATACGCAGTATTTT
CASSQSGQSTDTQYF
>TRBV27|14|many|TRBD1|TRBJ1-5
TGTGCCAGCAATCGACAGGGCCCCAATCAGCCCCAGCATTTT
CASNRQGPNQPQHF
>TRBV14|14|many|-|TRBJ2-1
TGTGCCAGCAGCCGCACCTACCTCGACACGGAGCAGTTCTTC
CASSRTYLDTEQFF
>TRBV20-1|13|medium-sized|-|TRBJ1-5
TGCAGTGCTAGAGATCATGGAAATCAGCCCCAGCATTTT
CSARDHGNQPQHF
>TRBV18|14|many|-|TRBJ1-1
TGTGCCAGCTCATCCTCACAGGGGAACACTGAAGCTTTCTTT
CASSSSQGNTEAFF
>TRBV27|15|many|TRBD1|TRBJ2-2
TGTGCCAGCAGTTCCGGGACAGTGAACACCGGGGAGCTGTTTTTT
CASSSGTVNTGELFF
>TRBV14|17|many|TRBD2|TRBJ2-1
TGTGCCAGCAGCCCCTGGGGCGGGGGGGCCTTATACAATGAGCAGTTCTTC
CASSPWGGGALYNEQFF
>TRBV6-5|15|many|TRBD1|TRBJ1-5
TGTGCCAGCAGCCCCGGGACAGGGGGCCATCAGCCCCAGCATTTT
CASSPGTGGHQPQHF
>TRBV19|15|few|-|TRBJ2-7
TGTGCCAGTAGTATACAGAAAGGGGGATACTACGAGCAGTACTTC
CASSIQKGGYYEQYF
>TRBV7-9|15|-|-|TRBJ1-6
TGTGCCAGCAGCTTTGGAGGGGGTGGGAATTCACCCCTCCACTTT
CASSFGGGGNSPLHF
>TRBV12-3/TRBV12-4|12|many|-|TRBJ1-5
TGTGCCAGCAGGGACGGCCATCAGCCCCAGCATTTT
CASRDGHQPQHF
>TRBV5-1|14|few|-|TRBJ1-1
TGCGCCAGCACCCCCGACGGGATGAACACTGAAGCTTTCTTT
CASTPDGMNTEAFF
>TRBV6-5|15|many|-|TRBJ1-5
TGTGCCAGCAGTTATTCCGGGGCTAGCAATCAGCCCCAGCATTTT
CASSYSGASNQPQHF
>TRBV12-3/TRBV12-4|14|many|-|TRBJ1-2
TGTGCCAGCAGTTACGGGGCCGACTTCTATGGCTACACCTTC
CASSYGADFYGYTF
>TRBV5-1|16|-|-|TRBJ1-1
TGCGCCAGCAGCAGTGCCGTTAGTGGAATGAACACTGAAGCTTTCTTT
CASSSAVSGMNTEAFF
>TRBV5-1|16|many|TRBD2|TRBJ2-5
TGCGCCAGCAGCTACACTAGCGGGGGCCCCGGGAAGACCCAGTACTTC
CASSYTSGGPGKTQYF
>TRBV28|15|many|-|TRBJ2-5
TGTGCCAGCAGTTTAGACTCAGGCGGTTCAGAGACCCAGTACTTC
CASSLDSGGSETQYF
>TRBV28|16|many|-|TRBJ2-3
TGTGCCAGCAGTTTAAAGGACAGTTATATCACAGATACGCAGTATTTT
CASSLKDSYITDTQYF
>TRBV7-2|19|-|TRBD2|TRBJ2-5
TGTGCCAGCAGCTTAGCGCGGGTAGCGGGGGGACCGTACCAAGAGACCCAGTACTTC
CASSLARVAGGPYQETQYF
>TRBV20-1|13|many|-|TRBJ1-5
TGCAGTGCTAGAGGGGCCGGGAATCAGCCCCAGCATTTT
CSARGAGNQPQHF
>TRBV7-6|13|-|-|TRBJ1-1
TGTGCCAACAGCACCCAGGGGTACACTGACGCTTTCTTT
CANSTQGYTDAFF
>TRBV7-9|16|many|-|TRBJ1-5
TGTGCCAGCAGCTTAGACGGCAGGGGTAGCAATCAGCCCCAGCATTTT
CASSLDGRGSNQPQHF
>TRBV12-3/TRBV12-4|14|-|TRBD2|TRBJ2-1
TGTGCCACACCAAGCGGGGGTCTCTACAATGAGCAGTTCTTC
CATPSGGLYNEQFF
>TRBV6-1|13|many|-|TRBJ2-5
TGTGCCAGCAGTTCCAGGGGTGTGGAGACCCAGTACTTC
CASSSRGVETQYF
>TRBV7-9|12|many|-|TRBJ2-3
TGTGCCAGCAGCCGAAGCACAGATACGCAGTATTTT
CASSRSTDTQYF
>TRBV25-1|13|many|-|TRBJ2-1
TGTGCCAGCAGTGAATATACGGCCTATGAGCAGTTCTTC
CASSEYTAYEQFF
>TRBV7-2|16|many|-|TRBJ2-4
TGTGCCAGCAGCTTCCCAACTCTAGGAGCCAAAAACATTCAGTACTTC
CASSFPTLGAKNIQYF
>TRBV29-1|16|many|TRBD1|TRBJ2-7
TGCAGCGTTGAAGATCTGGAGGGACAGGGGGAAAACGAGCAGTACTTC
CSVEDLEGQGENEQYF
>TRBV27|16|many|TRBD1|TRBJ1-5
TGTGCCAGCAGTTTAGCCGGGACAGGGGGCGGGGGGCCCCAGCATTTT
CASSLAGTGGGGPQHF
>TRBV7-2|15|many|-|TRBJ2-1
TGTGCCAGCAGCTTAATTGGGGGGCCCTACAATGAGCAGTTCTTC
CASSLIGGPYNEQFF
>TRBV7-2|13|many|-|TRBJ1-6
TGTGCCAGCAGCTTTCCCGGGATCTCACCCCTCCACTTT
CASSFPGISPLHF
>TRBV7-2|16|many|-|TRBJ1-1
TGTGCCAGCAGCTCCCGGTGGGGGGCCGGGAACACTGAAGCTTTCTTT
CASSSRWGAGNTEAFF
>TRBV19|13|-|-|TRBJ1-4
TGTGCCAGTAGTTGGCAGCTTAATGAAAAACTGTTTTTT
CASSWQLNEKLFF
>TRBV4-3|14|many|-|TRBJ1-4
TGCGCCAGCAGCCAGGACGGAGATAATGAAAAACTGTTTTTT
CASSQDGDNEKLFF
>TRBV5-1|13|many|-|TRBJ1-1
TGCGCCAGTGGGGGGGCGGGGTGGACTGAAGCTTTCTTT
CASGGAGWTEAFF
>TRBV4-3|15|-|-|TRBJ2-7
TGCGCCAGCAGCCAAGCATCCCGGGGCCTAGGCGAGCAGTACTTC
CASSQASRGLGEQYF
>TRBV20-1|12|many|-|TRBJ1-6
TGCAGTGCTTACGAGGGGAATTCACCCCTCCACTTT
CSAYEGNSPLHF
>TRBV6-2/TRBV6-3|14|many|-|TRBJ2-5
TGTGCCAGCAGTTACGCGGGGGCCAGAGAGACCCAGTACTTC
CASSYAGARETQYF